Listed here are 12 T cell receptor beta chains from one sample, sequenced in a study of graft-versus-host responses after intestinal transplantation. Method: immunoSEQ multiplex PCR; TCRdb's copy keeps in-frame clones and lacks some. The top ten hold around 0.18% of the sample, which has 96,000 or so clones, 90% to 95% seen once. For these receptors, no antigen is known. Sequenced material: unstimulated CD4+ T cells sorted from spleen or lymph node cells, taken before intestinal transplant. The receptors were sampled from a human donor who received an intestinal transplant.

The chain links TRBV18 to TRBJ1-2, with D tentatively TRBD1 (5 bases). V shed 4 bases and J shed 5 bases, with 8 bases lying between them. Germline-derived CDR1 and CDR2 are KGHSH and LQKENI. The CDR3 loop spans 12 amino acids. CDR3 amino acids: CASSQGLYGYTF. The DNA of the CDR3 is TGTGCCAGCTCACAGGGGTTATATGGCTACACCTTC. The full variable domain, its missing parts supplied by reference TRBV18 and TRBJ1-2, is NAGVMQNPRHLVRRRGQEARLRCSPMKGHSHVYWYRQLPEEGLKFMVYLQKENIIDESGMPKERFSAEFPKEGPSILRIQQVVRGDSAAYFCASSQGLYGYTFGSGTRLTVV.

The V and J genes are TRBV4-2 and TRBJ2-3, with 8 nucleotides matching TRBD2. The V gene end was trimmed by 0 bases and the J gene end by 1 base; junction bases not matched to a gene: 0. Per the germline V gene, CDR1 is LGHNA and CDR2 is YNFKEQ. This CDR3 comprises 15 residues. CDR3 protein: CASSQETSGTDTQYF. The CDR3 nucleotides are TGTGCCAGCAGCCAAGAGACTAGCGGCACAGATACGCAGTATTTT.

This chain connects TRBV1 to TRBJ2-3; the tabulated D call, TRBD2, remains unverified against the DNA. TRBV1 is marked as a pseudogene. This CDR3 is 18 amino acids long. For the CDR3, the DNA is TGCACCAGCAGCCAAGATCGGAAAGCGGGAGGCCTGCCAGATACGCAGTATTTT. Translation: CTSSQDRKAGGLPDTQYF.

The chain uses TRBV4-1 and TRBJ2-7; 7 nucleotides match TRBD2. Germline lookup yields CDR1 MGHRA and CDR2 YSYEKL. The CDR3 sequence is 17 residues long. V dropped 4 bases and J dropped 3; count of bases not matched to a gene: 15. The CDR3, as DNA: TGCGCCAGCAGCCCTCGGGCGGGGTCGGGAGGACTCTACGAGCAGTACTTC. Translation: CASSPRAGSGGLYEQYF.

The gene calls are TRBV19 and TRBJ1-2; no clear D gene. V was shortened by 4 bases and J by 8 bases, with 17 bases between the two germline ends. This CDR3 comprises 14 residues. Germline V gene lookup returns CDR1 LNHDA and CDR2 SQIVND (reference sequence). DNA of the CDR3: TGTGCCAGTAGTACGCCAGGAACCCTTTGGGGCTACACCTTC. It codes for CASSTPGTLWGYTF. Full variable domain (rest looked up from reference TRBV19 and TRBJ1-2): DGGITQSPKYLFRKEGQNVTLSCEQNLNHDAMYWYRQDPGQGLRLIYYSQIVNDFQKGDIAEGYSVSREKKESFPLTVTSAQKNPTAFYLCASSTPGTLWGYTFGSGTRLTVV.

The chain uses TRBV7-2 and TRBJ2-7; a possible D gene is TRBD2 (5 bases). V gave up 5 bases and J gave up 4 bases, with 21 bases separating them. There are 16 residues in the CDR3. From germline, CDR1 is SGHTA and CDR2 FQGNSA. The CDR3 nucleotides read TGTGCCAGCAGCGCCCCTTTGTACAGCGGAAGGTACGAGCAGTACTTC. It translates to CASSAPLYSGRYEQYF.

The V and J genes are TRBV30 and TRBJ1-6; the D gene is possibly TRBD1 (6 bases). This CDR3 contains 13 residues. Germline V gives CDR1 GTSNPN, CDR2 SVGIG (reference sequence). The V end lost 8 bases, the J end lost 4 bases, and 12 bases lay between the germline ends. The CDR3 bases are TGTGCCAGCGGACAGCCTTATAATTCACCCCTCCACTTT. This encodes CASGQPYNSPLHF.

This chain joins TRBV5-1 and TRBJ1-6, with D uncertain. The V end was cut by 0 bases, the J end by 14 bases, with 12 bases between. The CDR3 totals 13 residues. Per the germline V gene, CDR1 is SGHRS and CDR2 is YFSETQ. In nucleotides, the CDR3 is TGCGCCAGCAGCTTGGGGTTAGGAGGAACCCTCCACTTT. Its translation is CASSLGLGGTLHF.

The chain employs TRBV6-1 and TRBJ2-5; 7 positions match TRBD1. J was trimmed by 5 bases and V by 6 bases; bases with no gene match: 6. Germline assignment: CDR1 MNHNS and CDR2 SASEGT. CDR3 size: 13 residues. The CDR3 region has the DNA TGTGCCAGCAGACGAGGGACAGATGAGACCCAGTACTTC. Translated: CASRRGTDETQYF.

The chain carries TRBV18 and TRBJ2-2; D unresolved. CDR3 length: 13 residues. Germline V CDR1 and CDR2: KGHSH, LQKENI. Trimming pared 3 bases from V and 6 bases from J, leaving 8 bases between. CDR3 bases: TGTGCCAGCTCACCGTCGGTATCCGGGGAGCTGTTTTTT. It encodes CASSPSVSGELFF. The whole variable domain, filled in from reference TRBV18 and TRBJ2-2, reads NAGVMQNPRHLVRRRGQEARLRCSPMKGHSHVYWYRQLPEEGLKFMVYLQKENIIDESGMPKERFSAEFPKEGPSILRIQQVVRGDSAAYFCASSPSVSGELFFGEGSRLTVL.

In DNA, the CDR3 is TGTGCCAGCAGTACGCTGACAGGGTCTCAAGAAAAACTGTTTTTT. Residues: CASSTLTGSQEKLFF. J is TRBJ1-4 and V is TRBV6-5; 7 nucleotides align to TRBD1. Germline V gene sequence: CDR1 MNHEY, CDR2 SVGAGI. The junction had 11 bases not matched to a gene; V was cut back by 5 bases and J by 8 bases. This CDR3 region has 15 residues.

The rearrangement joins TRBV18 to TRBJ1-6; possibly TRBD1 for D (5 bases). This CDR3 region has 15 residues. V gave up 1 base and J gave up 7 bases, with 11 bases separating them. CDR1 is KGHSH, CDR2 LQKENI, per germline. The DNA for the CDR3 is TGTGCCAGCTCACCACGGGGCGCTCCAAATTCACCCCTCCACTTT. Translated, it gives CASSPRGAPNSPLHF.